This T cell receptor (beta chain) was captured by sequencing in a study of T-cell reconstitution after alpha-beta-depleted transplantation in children. Unique molecular identifiers were used in preparing the TCRbeta library. TCRdb re-analysed the PCR reads in MiXCR, keeping a single row per CDR3 protein. The data hold approximately 200,000 distinct CDR3 sequences, with roughly 6% observed a single time. This clonotype was observed at least ten times. What it binds is unknown. Overall study findings and caveats: Newly made T cells mostly supplied T-cell counts and diversity one year after transplant. Alpha-beta T cells present about two months after transplant were reported to originate from several hundred expanded graft clones. There were some patients whose high TCRbeta diversity at day 60 came from surviving recipient T cells and thymic progenitors.

The receptor was isolated from a girl in the first two years of life with combined immunodeficiency, due to receive a stem cell transplant. Sequenced material: PBMCs, taken before TCRalphabeta/CD19-depleted stem cell transplant.

CDR3 sequence reads: CATSRDRRTSYEQYF. In DNA, the CDR3 is TGTGCCACCAGCAGAGACAGGCGTACGTCCTACGAGCAGTACTTC. The chain is built from TRBV15 and TRBJ2-7; D call uncertain. Trimming cost V 0 bases and J 1 base, with 10 bases left between them. The CDR3 sequence is 15 residues long. CDR1 and CDR2 from the germline V gene are LNHNV and YYDKDF (reference sequence).